Each of the 23 T cell receptor beta chains below was sequenced from the same sample in a study of regulatory T cells in long-lasting Graves disease. HTBI primers from iRepertoire and Arm-PCR of CDR3 regions yielded the TCR beta libraries. TCRdb re-called the multiplex PCR reads with MiXCR, one entry per CDR3 protein. This sample carries under 350,000 distinct CDR3 sequences, 22% of them seen once, and the ten largest clones take about 61%. Sample time point: persistent/refractory GD, antithyroid drugs over 5 years with positive TRAb. The TCR library was made from RNA extracted from PBMCs. The sequenced sample was peripheral blood mononuclear cells (PBMCs), obtained when the disease was refractory, from a patient treated with antithyroid drugs. The receptors stem from a female donor with Graves disease.

The chain has TRBV7-3 and TRBJ2-1; D uncertain. V was shortened by 2 bases and J by 5 bases, with 7 bases between the two germline ends. The V gene's germline CDR1 is SGHTA and CDR2 FQGTGA. This CDR3 has 13 residues. The CDR3 loop reads CASSLGVDNEQFF. For the CDR3, the DNA is TGTGCCAGCAGCTTAGGAGTCGACAATGAGCAGTTCTTC. The complete variable domain, with remaining parts taken from reference TRBV7-3 and TRBJ2-1, reads GAGVSQTPSNKVTEKGKYVELRCDPISGHTALYWYRQSLGQGPEFLIYFQGTGAADDSGLPNDRFFAVRPEGSVSTLKIQRTERGDSAVYLCASSLGVDNEQFFGPGTRLTVL.

The chain uses TRBV28 and TRBJ2-3; D is possibly TRBD1 (5 bases). The length of the CDR3 is 16 residues. The V end was cut by 3 bases, the J end by 2 bases, with 15 bases between. Germline V lookup: CDR1 MDHEN, CDR2 SYDVKM. DNA for the CDR3: TGTGCCAGCAGTTTCTTGACAGACTTTTTCACAGATACGCAGTATTTT. This gives the protein CASSFLTDFFTDTQYF.

J is TRBJ1-5 and V is TRBV6-1; 7 nucleotides align to TRBD1. This CDR3 has 17 residues. V lost 8 bases to trimming and J lost 2 bases; unmatched junction nucleotides: 15. Germline V gives CDR1 MNHNS, CDR2 SASEGT. This chain's CDR3 is CASAWTGRIMGNQPQHF. The CDR3 DNA is TGTGCCAGCGCCTGGACAGGTAGGATTATGGGCAATCAGCCCCAGCATTTT.

DNA of the CDR3: TGTGCCAGCAGAGTGCACAACAGGGAGAGCAATCAGCCCCAGCATTTT. It yields the protein CASRVHNRESNQPQHF. The gene calls are TRBV6-1 and TRBJ1-5, with D possibly matching TRBD1 (6 bases). This CDR3 contains 16 residues. Germline V gene data show CDR1 as MNHNS and CDR2 as SASEGT. V was clipped by 6 bases and J by 1 base, with 16 bases between them.

This clonotype was detected many times. The rearrangement joins TRBV6-5 to TRBJ1-1; no definite D call. Germline assignment: CDR1 MNHEY and CDR2 SVGAGI. The V gene lost 2 bases and the J gene lost 1 base, with 11 bases spanning the gap. CDR3 length equals 15 residues. The CDR3 DNA reads TGTGCCAGCAGTTACCTCGGCCAGAAGAACACTGAAGCTTTCTTT. This codes for CASSYLGQKNTEAFF.

The chain uses TRBV19 and TRBJ1-5, with TRBD1 matching over 10 bases. Germline V CDR1 and CDR2: LNHDA, SQIVND (reference sequence). The CDR3 is 18 amino acids. With 0 bases clipped from V and 0 bases from J, the junction kept 5 bases outside the gene matches. CDR3 in amino acids: CASSIEPGQGNSNQPQHF. For the CDR3, the DNA is TGTGCCAGTAGTATAGAACCGGGACAGGGGAATAGCAATCAGCCCCAGCATTTT.

This clonotype was counted at least ten times. The chain is built from TRBV11-2 and TRBJ2-5; no clear D gene. The CDR3 has 16 amino acids. Germline CDR1 reads SGHAT; CDR2 reads FQNNGV. Deletions cut 2 bases from V and 5 bases from J, with 18 bases between. The CDR3 DNA is TGTGCCAGCAGCTTAAAGTCCTCTTTCGGCTGGGAGACCCAGTACTTC. Translation: CASSLKSSFGWETQYF.

A few counts support this clonotype. A much larger clone differs from this one at a single base, so this may be a read error. The genes are TRBV2 and TRBJ2-2; 7 bases align to TRBD1. The CDR3 loop spans 13 amino acids. The germline V gene has CDR1 SNHLY and CDR2 FYNNEI. For the CDR3, the DNA is TGTGTCAGCACGGACAGGTACACCGGGGAGCTGTTTTTT. The encoded protein is CVSTDRYTGELFF.

The CDR3, as DNA: TGTGCCAGCAGTACAGGGACCGATGAGCAGTTCTTC. The encoded protein is CASSTGTDEQFF. J is TRBJ2-1 and V is TRBV7-9, with TRBD1 as a possible D gene (6 bases). Germline CDR1 and CDR2: SEHNR and FQNEAQ (reference sequence). The V and J ends lost 6 bases and 8 bases respectively, with 11 bases between them. CDR3 length: 12 residues.

The CDR3 sequence is CSVSFRGLNNEQFF. The CDR3 region has the DNA TGCAGCGTTTCCTTTAGGGGACTCAACAATGAGCAGTTCTTC. V is TRBV29-1 and J is TRBJ2-1, with D maybe TRBD2 (6 bases). Germline CDR1 SQVTM, CDR2 ANQGSEA. CDR3 length: 14 residues. Deletions cut 5 bases from V and 5 bases from J, with 16 bases between.

This clonotype was recorded many times. Here the CDR3 reads CASSKDRIGETQYF. CDR3 sequence (DNA): TGTGCCAGCAGCAAGGACCGAATTGGGGAGACCCAGTACTTC. The chain links TRBV11-1 to TRBJ2-5; the D is unclear. The V end lost 5 bases, the J end lost 5 bases, and 15 bases lay between the germline ends. Germline CDR1 is SGHAT and CDR2 is FQDESV (reference sequence). There are 14 residues in the CDR3.

This clonotype was detected many times. This chain connects TRBV27 to TRBJ1-5; D unclear. V was trimmed by 8 bases and J by 6 bases, leaving 20 bases between them. The CDR3 loop spans 15 amino acids. From germline, CDR1 is MNHEY and CDR2 SMNVEV (reference sequence). CDR3 region: CASARLVDLGQPQHF. DNA for the CDR3: TGTGCCAGCGCTCGATTAGTTGACCTGGGTCAGCCCCAGCATTTT.

The V and J genes are TRBV29-1 and TRBJ2-3; TRBD1 aligns across 9 bases. V trimming: 0 bases; J trimming: 4 bases; junction bases outside the gene matches: 11. CDR1 is SQVTM, CDR2 ANQGSEA, per germline. CDR3 length equals 17 residues. The CDR3 region is CSVEDRWGTGSADTQYF. CDR3 DNA: TGCAGCGTTGAAGATCGGTGGGGGACAGGGAGCGCAGATACGCAGTATTTT.

This clonotype came up once. Here the CDR3 DNA reads TGTGCCTGGAGTGGGTCTGGGGGCTCTGAAGCTTTCTTT. As protein: CAWSGSGGSEAFF. This sequence joins TRBV30 and TRBJ1-1; TRBD1 is a possible D gene (6 bases). Germline assignment: CDR1 GTSNPN and CDR2 SVGIG (reference sequence). The CDR3 loop spans 13 amino acids. The V gene lost 1 base and the J gene lost 6 bases, with 12 bases spanning the gap. Complete variable domain (other parts from reference TRBV30 and TRBJ1-1): SQTIHQWPATLVQPVGSPLSLECTVEGTSNPNLYWYRQAAGRGLQLLFYSVGIGQISSEVPQNLSASRPQDRQFILSSKKLLLSDSGFYLCAWSGSGGSEAFFGQGTRLTVV.

This clonotype appeared a few times. The V call is TRBV27, the J call TRBJ2-5; TRBD2 matches at 16 bases. The junction had 4 bases not matched to a gene; V was cut back by 5 bases and J by 4 bases. CDR1 is MNHEY, CDR2 SMNVEV, per germline (reference sequence). CDR3 size: 16 residues. DNA of the CDR3: TGTGCCAGCAGTCACGGGACTAGCGGGAGGGCAGAGACCCAGTACTTC. Residues: CASSHGTSGRAETQYF.

At least ten counts were recorded for this clonotype. The chain combines TRBV5-1 with TRBJ1-1; no definite D call. Trimming removed 0 bases from V and 7 bases from J, with 13 bases in between. CDR3 size: 14 residues. The germline V gene encodes CDR1 SGHRS and CDR2 YFSETQ. CDR3 region: CASSLEDLTNEAFF. CDR3 DNA sequence: TGCGCCAGCAGCTTGGAGGACCTTACGAATGAAGCTTTCTTT.

The chain uses TRBV18 and TRBJ1-4; D possibly corresponds to TRBD1 (5 bases). This CDR3 contains 15 residues. V lost 0 bases and J 7 bases, leaving 12 bases between the germline ends. Looked up from germline, CDR1 is KGHSH and CDR2 is LQKENI. The CDR3 reads CASSPPSGGGEKLFF. As DNA, the CDR3 is TGTGCCAGCTCACCACCCTCGGGGGGAGGTGAAAAACTGTTTTTT. The whole variable domain, remainder taken from reference TRBV18 and TRBJ1-4, is NAGVMQNPRHLVRRRGQEARLRCSPMKGHSHVYWYRQLPEEGLKFMVYLQKENIIDESGMPKERFSAEFPKEGPSILRIQQVVRGDSAAYFCASSPPSGGGEKLFFGSGTQLSVL.

This clonotype was picked up a small number of times. The V and J genes are TRBV27 and TRBJ2-1; maybe TRBD2 (5 bases). Per the germline V gene, CDR1 is MNHEY and CDR2 is SMNVEV (reference sequence). V was pared by 7 bases and J by 5 bases, with 18 bases between. The CDR3 has 15 residues. The CDR3 DNA sequence: TGTGCCAGCAATTCCCTTTCGGACTTGAACAATGAGCAGTTCTTC. It is translated as CASNSLSDLNNEQFF.

In this sample, this clonotype turned up a few times. The chain links TRBV5-1 to TRBJ2-6, with D possibly TRBD1 on 6 matching bases. The CDR3 has 16 residues. Trimming left V 4 bases short and J 2 bases short, with 13 bases between. Germline CDR1 SGHRS, CDR2 YFSETQ. CDR3 nucleotide sequence: TGCGCCAGCAGCGCCATTCACAGGGCTGGGGCCAACGTCCTGACTTTC. It encodes CASSAIHRAGANVLTF. The variable domain in full, with the rest retrieved from reference TRBV5-1 and TRBJ2-6, is KAGVTQTPRYLIKTRGQQVTLSCSPISGHRSVSWYQQTPGQGLQFLFEYFSETQRNKGNFPGRFSGRQFSNSRSEMNVSTLELGDSALYLCASSAIHRAGANVLTFGAGSRLTVL.

This clonotype was observed many times. The chain carries TRBV28 and TRBJ2-7, with D tentatively TRBD2 (5 bases). Between the trimmed V and J ends, which lost 2 bases and 0 bases, there was a span of 17 bases. CDR1 and CDR2 from the germline V gene are MDHEN and SYDVKM. The CDR3 sequence is 17 residues long. CDR3 loop: CASSLNWSGKSSYEQYF. The CDR3 bases are TGTGCCAGCAGTTTAAACTGGAGCGGCAAGAGCTCCTACGAGCAGTACTTC.

This clonotype occurred many times. This sequence joins TRBV4-1 and TRBJ1-2, with TRBD1 matching over 7 bases. CDR3 length equals 14 residues. Germline trimming cut 4 bases from V and 4 bases from J; bases unmatched to any gene: 6. CDR1 and CDR2 from the germline V gene are MGHRA and YSYEKL. The CDR3 DNA follows: TGCGCCAGCAGCCTGGACAGGAATGGCTATGGCTACACCTTC. Translation gives CASSLDRNGYGYTF.

This chain connects TRBV7-6 to TRBJ2-3, with 9 bases identical to TRBD2. Germline V gene sequence: CDR1 SGHVS, CDR2 FNYEAQ. The CDR3 extends over 16 amino acids. The V and J ends lost 5 bases and 5 bases, in that order; junction bases with no gene match: 11. The CDR3, as DNA: TGTGCCAGCAGCCTGGGGGGTAGCGGGAGCGGAGATACGCAGTATTTT. The encoded protein is CASSLGGSGSGDTQYF.

The chain has TRBV5-1 and TRBJ1-2, with D possibly TRBD1 on 6 matching bases. Per germline, CDR1 SGHRS and CDR2 YFSETQ. V was cut by 4 bases and J by 5 bases, with 21 bases left in between. The CDR3 consists of 16 residues. The CDR3 DNA sequence: TGCGCCAGCAGCGTGGGGGGGCAGGGTATCGCATATGGCTACACCTTC. Its protein product is CASSVGGQGIAYGYTF.